The clone carrying this T cell receptor beta chain occurred a few times. What it recognizes is unknown. Method: immunoSEQ multiplex PCR; TCRdb's copy keeps in-frame clones and lacks some. This table has about 22,000 clones, under 85% appearing once. This sample was taken from a study of vaccination effects on CD4 cells after COVID-19. General study points: Late after vaccination, infection- and vaccine-induced clones showed marked clonal contraction.

Antigen-specific CD4+ T cells were expanded (with viral peptide pools) by the ViraFEST assay ahead of sequencing. Subsequent to 10 days of culture, CD4+ T cells were isolated. Vaccinees lacked prior SARS-CoV-2 infection and tested negative for nucleocapsid antibodies. Wells of roughly 1.9 million PBMC each were grown with 8.5 to 10 IU/ml IL-2 and around 10 ug/ml peptides. Germline trimming cut 1 base from V and 1 base from J; bases unmatched to any gene: 1. The CDR3 runs 15 residues. Germline assignment: CDR1 SGHTA and CDR2 FQGNSA. The genes are TRBV7-2 and TRBJ2-5; 9 nucleotides agree with TRBD1. The clonotype originates from a human donor who received a COVID-19 vaccine. Source: CD4+ T cells from PBMCs cultured with HCoV-NL63 spike peptides, taken before COVID-19 vaccination. CDR3 in amino acids: CASSLETGGQETQYF. DNA for the CDR3: TGTGCCAGCAGCTTAGAGACAGGGGGCCAAGAGACCCAGTACTTC.